The TCR beta chain under discussion was sequenced for a study of T cell repertoires and HLA-DP antigens. Study-wide context: Average DNA input: about 230 ng for CD137+CD4+ sorts, 900 to 1,500 ng pre-culture. General study results and limits: Pre-culture clonality, approximately 0.037, was far below sorted CD137+ clonality of roughly 0.4.

Amplification used primers for 54 TRBV and 13 TRBJ segments. The repertoire was sequenced with immunoSEQ multiplex PCR; TCRdb's copy has only in-frame clones and lacks some. The sample yields around 110,000 clones, about 92% seen once. The germline V gene has CDR1 LNHNV and CDR2 YYDKDF (reference sequence). This CDR3 comprises 13 residues. V lost 8 bases and J lost 5, with 15 bases in between. CD4+ T cells, purified by negative selection, averaged approximately 98% purity. A word on this clone: Its antigen is unknown.

What was sequenced was CD4+ T cells from PBMCs. The TCR originated in a woman between 18 and 29 years old in good health and CMV-seronegative. The chain uses TRBV15 and TRBJ2-5; no reliable D call. In nucleotides, the CDR3 is TGTGCCACCGGCAAAGGGCGTGGGGAGACCCAGTACTTC. Translated: CATGKGRGETQYF.